The clone carrying this T cell receptor beta chain has a handful of counts. The antigen remains undetermined. One entry per CDR3 protein, called by TCRdb with MiXCR from the 5' RACE reads. This repertoire shows about 520,000 distinct CDR3 sequences, 22% found once; its top ten account for roughly 0.9%. These data are taken from a study of identical twins. Study results and caveats: Abundant beta clonotypes from cord blood bore fewer insertions; memory repertoires lacked this pattern.

The V end lost 0 bases, the J end lost 1 base, and 7 bases lay between the germline ends. Per germline, CDR1 SGHRS and CDR2 YFSETQ. This CDR3 region has 14 residues. This sample was also put to use in a study of T cells expressing NK-cell markers. That investigation notes: Dominant NKG2C+ clonotypes were found to form about 1.0-7.0% of CD8+ T cells in roughly 6 donors.

Sequencing used CD4+ T cells sorted from blood. This receptor was obtained from a woman younger than 35 in good health. The genes are TRBV5-1 and TRBJ2-5; no reliable D call. CDR3 sequence reads: CASSLARSQETQYF. The CDR3 region has the DNA TGCGCCAGCAGCTTGGCACGCAGCCAAGAGACCCAGTACTTC.